The following is a T cell receptor beta chain sequence with its context. Its target is not known. CDR3 size: 15 residues. V lost 5 bases, J lost 3 bases, and 4 bases stayed unmatched. CDR1 is SGHNT and CDR2 is YENEEA in the germline V gene. Combining a sample-barcoded 5' primer with a J-beta primer mix, a second PCR ran for roughly 6 to 11 cycles. TCRdb re-called the 5' RACE reads with MiXCR, one entry per CDR3 protein. The sample lists about 640,000 distinct CDR3 sequences, about 53% occurring once. The entry originates in a study of blood T cells in healthy people across ages. Broader study findings: Naive CD4+ cell counts and diversity both ran higher in long-lived than in aged donors.

Sequenced material: blood. The chain has TRBV11-3 and TRBJ2-1; 10 bases match TRBD1. This sequence originates from a man aged 55-75 years in good health. The CDR3 DNA follows: TGTGCCAGCAGCGCGGGACAGGGGTTCTACAATGAGCAGTTCTTC. Translating it yields CASSAGQGFYNEQFF. Full variable domain (remainder filled in from reference TRBV11-3 and TRBJ2-1): EAGVVQSPRYKIIEKKQPVAFWCNPISGHNTLYWYLQNLGQGPELLIRYENEEAVDDSQLPKDRFSAERLKGVDSTLKIQPAELGDSAVYLCASSAGQGFYNEQFFGPGTRLTVL.